The T cell receptor beta chain described here comes from a study of response to subunit inactivated influenza vaccine (dated by TCRdb to about 2018). In terms of the full investigation: To follow how T cells responded to a trivalent subunit inactivated influenza vaccine, the researchers relied on deep quantitative profiling of the T cell receptor repertoire. Results the study describes overall, beyond this receptor: According to the authors, only a limited number of new T cells may be recruited by each seasonal influenza vaccination.

Measured from the cysteine to the phenylalanine, the CDR3 is 18 residues long. Left in the record is the CDR3 DNA by itself, 54 bases read in frame from the first base. Looking up the germline V gene yields CDR1 KGHDR and CDR2 SFDVKD. Trimming takes 3 bases off V and 0 bases off J; junction bases not matched to a gene: 10. The time point label, as the study defines it: around 42 days after influenza vaccine administration. As regards this clonotype: Its antigen target is currently unknown. No quality values exist for individual bases; no much larger clone is one base distant.

Receptor libraries were prepared by RT-PCR. Sequenced using an Illumina HiSeq 2500. The raw public reads went through TCRdb reprocessing: fastp at Q25, MiXCR clone calling, in-frame beta chains kept. Duplicate CDR3 protein sequences are folded into a single record with the most common DNA and genes. Here the sample has about 480,000 distinct CDR3 sequences; about a tenth occur a single time. The ten largest clones represent over 9.5% of the sample. The source is a man in his forties or fifties who received an inactivated influenza vaccine. Donor details come from another sample of the same person, matched by shared clones. The source was PBMCs from blood, collected about 6 weeks after vaccination. Recombination joined TRBV24-1 with TRBJ2-1, and TRBD2 aligns with 7 junction nucleotides. The CDR3 sequence is CATSDTWTRQSSYNEQFF. The sequence in DNA is TGTGCCACCAGTGATACATGGACTAGACAAAGCTCCTACAATGAGCAGTTCTTC.